This entry lists 12 T cell receptor beta chains sequenced from one sample in a study of vaccination effects on CD4 cells after COVID-19. These receptors lack a known antigen. Antigen-specific CD4+ T cells were expanded (with viral peptide pools) by the ViraFEST assay ahead of sequencing. Following culture for around 10 days, CD4+ T cells were isolated. Nobody among the vaccine recipients had prior SARS-CoV-2 infection (nucleocapsid antibodies were negative). Clones were read by immunoSEQ multiplex PCR, and TCRdb kept only the in-frame ones, dropping some. The sample shows 65,000 to 90,000 clones, about four fifths of them seen only once. Sequencing was performed on CD4+ T cells from PBMCs cultured with SARS-CoV-2 spike peptides, taken before COVID-19 vaccination. Receptor source: a human donor who received a COVID-19 vaccine.

V and J are TRBV7-3 and TRBJ1-1; no clear D. The CDR3 length is 13 residues. The V end lost 5 bases, the J end lost 1 base, and 8 bases lay between the germline ends. Per germline, CDR1 SGHTA and CDR2 FQGTGA. The CDR3 reads CASSTGGNTEAFF. The CDR3 DNA reads as TGTGCCAGCAGCACCGGAGGGAACACTGAAGCTTTCTTT.

The gene calls are TRBV6-4 and TRBJ2-3; D not resolved. The CDR3 covers 13 residues. Germline CDR1 and CDR2: MRHNA and SNTAGT. Trimming took off 2 bases at V and 4 bases at J, with 7 bases between the two ends. The CDR3 protein is CASSDQAPDTQYF. The CDR3 region has the DNA TGTGCCAGCAGTGACCAGGCGCCAGATACGCAGTATTTT.

V and J are TRBV5-1 and TRBJ2-1; 7 nucleotides align to TRBD2. V trimming: 1 base; J trimming: 0 bases; junction bases outside the gene matches: 7. The V gene's germline CDR1 is SGHRS and CDR2 YFSETQ. This CDR3 is 17 amino acids long. This CDR3 reads CASSLKTSASSYNEQFF. The DNA for the CDR3 is TGCGCCAGCAGCTTGAAAACTAGCGCCAGCTCCTACAATGAGCAGTTCTTC.

Only a few counts were recorded for this clone. The chain links TRBV3-1 (or the pseudogene TRBV3-2) to TRBJ2-3, with unresolved D. Germline CDR1 and CDR2: LGHDT and YNNKEL (reference sequence). Trimming cost V 1 base and J 5 bases, with 13 bases left between them. This CDR3 has 15 residues. In nucleotides, the CDR3 is TGTGCCAGCAGCCAAGGGGCGTGGGATGGAGATACGCAGTATTTT. Translated: CASSQGAWDGDTQYF.

V is TRBV7-2 and J is TRBJ1-1; tentatively, D is TRBD1 (5 bases). Trimming removed 3 bases at V and 5 bases at J, with 13 bases between. Germline values: CDR1 SGHTA, CDR2 FQGNSA. This CDR3 is 14 amino acids long. In DNA form, the CDR3 reads TGTGCCAGCAGCTTCCCCGGGGGGTATACTGAAGCTTTCTTT. Translated, it gives CASSFPGGYTEAFF. The full variable domain, completed using reference TRBV7-2 and TRBJ1-1, is GAGVSQSPSNKVTEKGKDVELRCDPISGHTALYWYRQSLGQGLEFLIYFQGNSAPDKSGLPSDRFSAERTGGSVSTLTIQRTQQEDSAVYLCASSFPGGYTEAFFGQGTRLTVV.

This clone was found a few times. The chain joins TRBV7-3 to TRBJ2-1; possibly TRBD1 for D (6 bases). This CDR3 has 15 residues. The V end lost 1 base, the J end lost 2 bases, and 9 bases lay between the germline ends. Per germline, CDR1 SGHTA and CDR2 FQGTGA. In DNA, the CDR3 is TGTGCCAGCAGCTTAATCCCAGGGGCCTACAATGAGCAGTTCTTC. Amino acids: CASSLIPGAYNEQFF. Variable domain in full (rest from reference TRBV7-3 and TRBJ2-1): GAGVSQTPSNKVTEKGKYVELRCDPISGHTALYWYRQSLGQGPEFLIYFQGTGAADDSGLPNDRFFAVRPEGSVSTLKIQRTERGDSAVYLCASSLIPGAYNEQFFGPGTRLTVL.

This clone was seen a few times. V usage is TRBV4-1 and J usage is TRBJ1-2; the D is unclear. Germline V gene lookup returns CDR1 MGHRA and CDR2 YSYEKL. V lost 0 bases, J lost 7 bases, and 12 bases lay in between. The CDR3 is 14 amino acids. The CDR3 DNA follows: TGCGCCAGCAGCCAAGAGCGGGCACAACGTGGCTACACCTTC. It yields the protein CASSQERAQRGYTF.

This chain joins TRBV20-1 and TRBJ2-2; D gene ambiguous. The CDR3 has 13 amino acids. Trimming shortened V by 3 bases and J by 3 bases, and 8 bases separated the two germline ends. CDR1 is DFQATT and CDR2 is SNEGSKA in the germline V gene (reference sequence). The CDR3 spells CSASPDHTGELFF. The CDR3 DNA sequence: TGCAGTGCTAGTCCGGACCACACCGGGGAGCTGTTTTTT.

The rearrangement uses TRBV24-1 and TRBJ1-2; perhaps TRBD1 as D (6 bases). V dropped 4 bases and J dropped 4 bases, with 15 bases sitting between them. CDR3 length: 15 residues. Germline loops: CDR1 KGHDR, CDR2 SFDVKD. CDR3 region: CATSDSDRLGYGYTF. Written as DNA, the CDR3 is TGTGCCACCAGTGACTCTGACAGGTTGGGCTATGGCTACACCTTC.

This clone occurred once. The rearrangement links TRBV5-1 to TRBJ1-3, with unresolved D. Germline values: CDR1 SGHRS, CDR2 YFSETQ. V was clipped by 0 bases and J by 0 bases, with 10 bases between them. CDR3 length equals 16 residues. This CDR3 reads CASSLVGSSSGNTIYF. The DNA of the CDR3 is TGCGCCAGCAGCTTGGTCGGGAGTAGCTCTGGAAACACCATATATTTT.

This clone was seen only once. The CDR3, as DNA: TGTGCCAGCAGTGGCCGTTTCGACAGGGACGATCAGCCCCAGCATTTT. It specifies CASSGRFDRDDQPQHF. V is TRBV6-1 and J is TRBJ1-5, with 7 bases identical to TRBD1. The trim removed 4 bases at V and 5 bases at J, leaving 11 bases unmatched. Germline lookup yields CDR1 MNHNS and CDR2 SASEGT. The CDR3 contains 16 residues.

This rearrangement joins TRBV11-2 to TRBJ2-2; D not certain. This CDR3 has 14 residues. Trimming took 5 bases from V and 1 from J, leaving 8 bases between them. Looked up from germline, CDR1 is SGHAT and CDR2 is FQNNGV. Here the CDR3 DNA reads TGTGCCAGCAGCGACACATGGAACACCGGGGAGCTGTTTTTT. Translating it yields CASSDTWNTGELFF.